A selection of T cell receptor beta chains follows, all from one sample in a study of identical twins' blood T cells. TCRdb used MiXCR to reprocess the 5' RACE reads, holding one entry per CDR3 protein. The sample has 350,000 to 400,000 distinct CDR3 sequences, around 30% seen once; the top ten hold around 5.6%. Source material: PBMCs. The receptors were gathered from a woman aged 18 to 55 in good health. The CDR3 runs from the conserved cysteine through the conserved F or W.

V,CDR3
TRBV20-1,CSARDYRGAGELFF
TRBV9,CAGSGTGFGNTEAFF
TRBV11-2,CASGLRGTDTQYF
TRBV12-3/TRBV12-4,CASRGWTGESYNEQFF
TRBV19,CASSMRVPSGEQFF
TRBV5-1,CASSLTGQGLGTEAFF
TRBV4-3,CASSPGTGLDTQYF
TRBV12-3/TRBV12-4,CASSIGANYEQYF
TRBV13,CASSLGASEQYF
TRBV20-1,CSAEKAGGSVDTQYF
TRBV5-1,CASRGRDYGYTF
TRBV29-1,CSVVQTYEQYF
TRBV5-6,CASSLAGGHNEQFF
TRBV20-1,CSASSGRHYGYTF
TRBV3-1,CASSQVLDSPLHF
TRBV9,CASSVGASWERHEQFF
TRBV20-1,CSARDPRGTGELFF
TRBV18,CASSPYTSGVLNEQFF
TRBV2,CASGGGLAGSYEQFF
TRBV20-1,CSARQGTDTEAFF
TRBV29-1,CSVGELAGLETQYF
TRBV2,CASSDLGAGQPQHF
TRBV20-1,CSASFRRYNSPLHF
TRBV12-3/TRBV12-4,CASSFVPNNEQFF